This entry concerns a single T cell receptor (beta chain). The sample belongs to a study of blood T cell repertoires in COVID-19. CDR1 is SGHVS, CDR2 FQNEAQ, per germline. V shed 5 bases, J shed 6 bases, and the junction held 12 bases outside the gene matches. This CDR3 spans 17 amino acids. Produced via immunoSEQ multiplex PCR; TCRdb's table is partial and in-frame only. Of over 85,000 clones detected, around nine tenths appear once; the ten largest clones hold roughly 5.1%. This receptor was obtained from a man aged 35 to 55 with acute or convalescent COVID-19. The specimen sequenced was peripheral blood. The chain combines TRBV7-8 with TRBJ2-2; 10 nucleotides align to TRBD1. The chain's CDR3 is CASSMTGGAGSAGELFF. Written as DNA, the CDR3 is TGTGCCAGCAGCATGACAGGGGGCGCGGGTTCGGCCGGGGAGCTGTTTTTT.